The following is a TCR beta chain sequence with its context. This entry is derived from a study of blood T cell repertoires in COVID-19. As for the study in general: Material from acute and convalescent COVID-19 was sourced from the United States, Italy and Spain.

In the original processing: Counts of nucleated cells, estimated from reference gene primer amplification, were obtained. Some clones are missing from TCRdb's copy, which holds only in-frame ones; the method was immunoSEQ multiplex PCR. The DNA was the basis for D and trimming; V, J and clone size are from that table. Found here are about 53,000 clones, approximately 82% of them singletons; the top ten hold around 15%. Sequencing was done on a sample of peripheral blood. This clonotype was obtained from a human donor in a cohort sampled during active COVID-19.

CDR3 nucleotides: TGTGCCAGCAGCCCCCGGCAGGGGCAAACCGGGGAGCTGTTTTTT. Translated, it gives CASSPRQGQTGELFF. The V call is TRBV7-2, the J call TRBJ2-2, with D possibly TRBD1 on 6 matching bases. Trimming took off 5 bases at V and 5 bases at J, with 15 bases between the two ends. CDR3 length: 15 residues. Germline V gives CDR1 SGHTA, CDR2 FQGNSA.